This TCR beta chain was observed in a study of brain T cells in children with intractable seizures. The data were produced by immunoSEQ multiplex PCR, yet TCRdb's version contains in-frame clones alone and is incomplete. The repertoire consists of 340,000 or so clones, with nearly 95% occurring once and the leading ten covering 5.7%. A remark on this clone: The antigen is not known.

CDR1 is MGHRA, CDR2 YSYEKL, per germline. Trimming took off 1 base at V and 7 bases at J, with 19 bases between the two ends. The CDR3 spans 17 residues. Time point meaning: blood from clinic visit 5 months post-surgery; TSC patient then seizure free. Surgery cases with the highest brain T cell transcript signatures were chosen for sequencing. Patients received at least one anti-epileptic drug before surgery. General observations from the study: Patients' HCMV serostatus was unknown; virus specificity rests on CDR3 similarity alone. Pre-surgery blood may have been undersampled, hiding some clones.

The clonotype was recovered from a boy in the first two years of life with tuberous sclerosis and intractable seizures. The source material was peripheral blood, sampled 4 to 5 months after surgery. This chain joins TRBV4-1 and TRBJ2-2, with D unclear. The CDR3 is CASSQGWLDMMDGELFF. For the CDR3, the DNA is TGCGCCAGCAGCCAAGGCTGGTTAGATATGATGGACGGGGAGCTGTTTTTT.